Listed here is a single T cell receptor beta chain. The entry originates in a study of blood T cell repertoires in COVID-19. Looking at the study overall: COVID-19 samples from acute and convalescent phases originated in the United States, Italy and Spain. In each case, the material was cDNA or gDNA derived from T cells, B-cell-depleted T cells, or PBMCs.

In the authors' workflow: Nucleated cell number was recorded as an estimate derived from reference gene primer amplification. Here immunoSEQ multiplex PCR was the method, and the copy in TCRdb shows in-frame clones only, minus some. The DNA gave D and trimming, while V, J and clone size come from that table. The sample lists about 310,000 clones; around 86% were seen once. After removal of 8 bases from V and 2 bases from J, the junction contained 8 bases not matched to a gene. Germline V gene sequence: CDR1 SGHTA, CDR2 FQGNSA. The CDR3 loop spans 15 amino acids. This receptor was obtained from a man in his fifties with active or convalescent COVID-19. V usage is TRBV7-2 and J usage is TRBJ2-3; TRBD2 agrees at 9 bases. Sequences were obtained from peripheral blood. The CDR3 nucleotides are TGTGCCAGCGGCTACACTAGCGGGCACACAGATACGCAGTATTTT. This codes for CASGYTSGHTDTQYF.